This section outlines one T cell receptor beta chain sequence together with its context. The V gene lost 5 bases and the J gene lost 3 bases, with 14 bases spanning the gap. From germline, CDR1 is SGHTA and CDR2 FQGNSA. The CDR3 is made up of 14 amino acids. In the original workflow: Reference gene primer amplification yielded estimated nucleated cell counts. Some clones are missing from TCRdb's copy, which holds only in-frame ones; the method was immunoSEQ multiplex PCR. V and J calls and clone size are copied from that table; D and trimming were computed from the DNA. The sample lists approximately 200,000 clones; about nine tenths were seen once. This sample was included in a study of blood T cell repertoires in COVID-19. Study details: Collection of acute and convalescent COVID-19 samples took place in the United States, Italy and Spain. PBMCs, B-cell-depleted T cells, or T cells provided the cDNA or gDNA that made up the material.

The sequenced material came from peripheral blood. The chain recombines TRBV7-2 with TRBJ2-7, with D hard to call. The receptor was derived from a man aged 65 to 79 with acute or convalescent COVID-19. CDR3 in amino acids: CASSPIFSVYEQYF. CDR3 in DNA: TGTGCCAGCAGCCCCATCTTTTCAGTCTACGAGCAGTACTTC.